This TCR beta chain was captured by sequencing in a study of blood T cell repertoires in COVID-19. Looked up from germline, CDR1 is MGHRA and CDR2 is YSYEKL. V lost 4 bases and J lost 5, with 15 bases in between. There are 15 residues in the CDR3. As handled by the study authors: By means of reference gene primer amplification, nucleated cell counts were estimated. Sequenced by immunoSEQ multiplex PCR; TCRdb stores in-frame clones only, minus some. The V and J calls and clone size come from that table; D and trimming were worked out from the DNA. The sample consists of a few hundred thousand clones, 88% of them appearing once.

The sample consisted of peripheral blood. This receptor was taken from a man younger than 30 with active or convalescent COVID-19. The V gene is TRBV4-1, the J gene TRBJ2-1; weak D call: TRBD1 (6 bases). The DNA for the CDR3 is TGCGCCAGCAGCCTTCGGGACACCCCGAACAATGAGCAGTTCTTC. Translation: CASSLRDTPNNEQFF.